One sample yielded the 9 T cell receptor beta chains listed below, sequenced in a study of liver allograft versus peripheral blood T cells. Whole-study context: The authors compared T cell receptor repertoires in transplanted livers with recipients' peripheral blood repertoires.

MiXCR, applied by TCRdb to the reads, yields one record per CDR3 protein. Seen here are about 16,000 distinct CDR3 sequences, approximately 20% observed once, and the top ten hold approximately 12%. These receptors came from a human patient who had a liver transplant. Some of the T cells may derive from the graft donor.

The rearrangement uses TRBV6-2 or TRBV6-3 and TRBJ1-5; 9 bases are a match to TRBD1. CDR3 length equals 16 residues. V gave up 4 bases and J gave up 2 bases; unmatched junction bases: 6. The germline V gene has CDR1 MNHEY and CDR2 SVGEGT. The CDR3 spells CASSFAGTGRNQPQHF. In nucleotides, the CDR3 is TGTGCCAGCAGTTTTGCGGGGACAGGGCGCAATCAGCCCCAGCATTTT.

This clonotype was recorded at least ten times. The chain's CDR3 is CASFSGLNTEAFF. CDR3 nucleotides: TGTGCCAGCTTTTCAGGCTTGAACACTGAAGCTTTCTTT. The chain links TRBV6-1 to TRBJ1-1; no clear D gene. This CDR3 comprises 13 residues. V was trimmed by 8 bases and J by 0 bases, leaving 10 bases between them. In germline, CDR1 is MNHNS, CDR2 SASEGT.

This clonotype appeared a few times. V gene TRBV28 combines with J gene TRBJ2-5, with 8 bases fitting TRBD2. V dropped 6 bases and J dropped 0; count of bases not matched to a gene: 12. The length of the CDR3 is 17 residues. Germline loops: CDR1 MDHEN, CDR2 SYDVKM. In DNA form, the CDR3 reads TGTGCCAGCAGCAACAGCGCGGGGGGTACTTACCAAGAGACCCAGTACTTC. Translating it yields CASSNSAGGTYQETQYF.

This chain uses TRBV5-6 with TRBJ2-5; D call uncertain. The CDR3 contains 13 residues. Trimming removed 2 bases from V and 0 bases from J, with 5 bases in between. Germline CDR1 and CDR2: SGHDT and YYEEEE. DNA for the CDR3: TGTGCCAGCAGCTTTGACAACCAAGAGACCCAGTACTTC. Its translation is CASSFDNQETQYF.

The CDR3 DNA sequence: TGTGCCAGCAGTTTAATTTCCGGCTCCTACAATGAGCAGTTCTTC. It codes for CASSLISGSYNEQFF. The rearrangement links TRBV28 to TRBJ2-1; D not resolved. The CDR3 totals 15 residues. Trimming pared 2 bases from V and 0 bases from J, leaving 8 bases between. Germline lookup yields CDR1 MDHEN and CDR2 SYDVKM.

The sample holds a few counts of this clonotype. This chain links TRBV7-2 with TRBJ2-3; D is uncertain. There are 15 residues in the CDR3. The V gene's germline CDR1 is SGHTA and CDR2 FQGNSA. V lost 5 bases, J lost 2 bases, and 14 bases lay in between. The CDR3 DNA sequence: TGTGCCAGCAGCCCCGCCCCGACAAACACAGATACGCAGTATTTT. This codes for CASSPAPTNTDTQYF.

Notes on this clonotype: A read error may be the cause here, since a much bigger clone is one base away. The rearrangement joins TRBV5-4 to TRBJ1-3; D not certain. CDR1 SGHNT and CDR2 YYREEE come from the germline V gene (reference sequence). The CDR3 is 15 residues long. The chain's CDR3 is CAISSSRSRGNTIYF. CDR3 DNA sequence: TGTGCCATCAGCTCGTCAAGGTCCCGGGGAAACACCATATATTTT.

This clonotype was observed a few times. The chain combines TRBV19 with TRBJ1-5, with D possibly being TRBD1 (6 bases). V lost 2 bases and J lost 2, with 13 bases in between. The CDR3 totals 16 residues. Germline loops: CDR1 LNHDA, CDR2 SQIVND (reference sequence). CDR3 DNA: TGTGCCAGTAGTATAACGGGGGGCAGGGGCAATCAGCCCCAGCATTTT. Translated, it gives CASSITGGRGNQPQHF.

This clonotype was seen a handful of times. This rearrangement joins TRBV12-5 to TRBJ2-1; D might be TRBD1 or TRBD2, each matching 6 bases. Looked up from germline, CDR1 is LGHNT and CDR2 is FRNRAP. The V end lost 7 bases, the J end lost 10 bases, and 17 bases lay between the germline ends. The CDR3 runs 13 residues. CDR3 bases: TGTGCTAGTGTTGGAGGGGGAAGTGCGGAGCAGTTCTTC. Translating it yields CASVGGGSAEQFF.